These 20 T cell receptor beta chains share one sample of origin, sequenced in a study of shared T cell receptors in the human thymus. Repertoires were generated with immunoSEQ multiplex PCR, while TCRdb's copy carries only in-frame clones and drops some. This table has about 500,000 clones, 78% appearing once. This sample was shared with a second study, whose subject was human thymus T cells.

The sequenced material came from thymocytes. These receptors all stem from a boy in the first two years of life with a congenital heart defect.

The genes are TRBV27 and TRBJ1-5; 11 bases agree with TRBD1. The CDR3 has 15 amino acids. Germline V gene data show CDR1 as MNHEY and CDR2 as SMNVEV (reference sequence). Trimming at V came to 7 bases and at J to 1 base, leaving 3 bases not matched to a gene. The DNA of the CDR3 is TGTGCCAGCAAGGGACAGGGGGAAAGCAATCAGCCCCAGCATTTT. It yields the protein CASKGQGESNQPQHF.

The V gene is TRBV6-5, the J gene TRBJ2-7, with D possibly being TRBD2 (5 bases). The V end lost 7 bases, the J end lost 4 bases, and 17 bases lay between the germline ends. Germline values: CDR1 MNHEY, CDR2 SVGAGI. This CDR3 has 14 amino acids. The CDR3 region is CASTTSAPGYEQYF. CDR3 bases: TGTGCCAGCACCACGAGCGCTCCGGGGTACGAGCAGTACTTC.

The chain joins TRBV5-6 to TRBJ1-3, with D possibly TRBD1 on 5 matching bases. Looked up from germline, CDR1 is SGHDT and CDR2 is YYEEEE. V was clipped by 4 bases and J by 0 bases, with 14 bases between them. The CDR3 has 16 residues. This CDR3 reads CASSLQGLISGNTIYF. CDR3 sequence (DNA): TGTGCCAGCAGCCTCCAGGGCTTAATCTCTGGAAACACCATATATTTT.

This sequence joins TRBV7-9 and TRBJ2-1; 12 bases are shared with TRBD2. Trimming cost V 4 bases and J 10 bases; bases outside gene matches: 11. CDR1 and CDR2 (germline): SEHNR, FQNEAQ (reference sequence). This CDR3 has 16 residues. CDR3 sequence: CASSSRGGLAGREQFF. In nucleotides, the CDR3 is TGTGCCAGCAGCTCAAGAGGTGGACTAGCGGGACGGGAGCAGTTCTTC. Based on the CDR3 plus reference TRBV7-9 and TRBJ2-1, the full variable domain is DTGVSQNPRHKITKRGQNVTFRCDPISEHNRLYWYRQTLGQGPEFLTYFQNEAQLEKSRLLSDRFSAERPKGSFSTLEIQRTEQGDSAMYLCASSSRGGLAGREQFFGPGTRLTVL.

The chain couples TRBV2 to TRBJ2-7; 14 bases agree with TRBD2. Germline V gene sequence: CDR1 SNHLY, CDR2 FYNNEI. This CDR3 is built from 17 residues. V shed 3 bases, J shed 3 bases, and the junction held 7 bases outside the gene matches. Written as DNA, the CDR3 is TGTGCCAGCAGTGAGACTAGCGGGAGGGCCTCCCGCTACGAGCAGTACTTC. This encodes CASSETSGRASRYEQYF.

In this sample, this clone turned up a few times. The chain recombines TRBV19 with TRBJ2-3; 9 nucleotides agree with TRBD2. This CDR3 has 16 residues. Germline CDR1 is LNHDA and CDR2 is SQIVND (reference sequence). The V and J ends lost 1 base and 3 bases, in that order; junction bases with no gene match: 5. CDR3 amino acids: CASSIGALAGTDTQYF. DNA of the CDR3: TGTGCCAGTAGTATAGGAGCGCTAGCGGGGACAGATACGCAGTATTTT.

The rearrangement joins TRBV7-2 to TRBJ1-2, with D tentatively TRBD1 (6 bases). The CDR3 extends over 17 amino acids. Germline CDR1 SGHTA, CDR2 FQGNSA. Trimming cost V 5 bases and J 3 bases, with 22 bases left between them. DNA of the CDR3: TGTGCCAGCAGCGCCGAACCGGACAGCCCCTTGGACTATGGCTACACCTTC. Residues: CASSAEPDSPLDYGYTF.

The chain recombines TRBV5-1 with TRBJ1-1; the D gene is possibly TRBD1 (5 bases). The CDR3 length is 15 residues. V lost 1 base, J lost 4 bases, and 14 bases lay in between. CDR1 SGHRS and CDR2 YFSETQ come from the germline V gene. This CDR3 is CASSLFWEGATEAFF. The CDR3 nucleotides are TGCGCCAGCAGCTTGTTTTGGGAAGGGGCCACTGAAGCTTTCTTT. Supplemented by reference TRBV5-1 and TRBJ1-1, the full variable domain reads KAGVTQTPRYLIKTRGQQVTLSCSPISGHRSVSWYQQTPGQGLQFLFEYFSETQRNKGNFPGRFSGRQFSNSRSEMNVSTLELGDSALYLCASSLFWEGATEAFFGQGTRLTVV.

The chain joins TRBV10-3 to TRBJ2-1; a weak D match, TRBD2 (7 bases). CDR3 length equals 14 residues. Between the trimmed V and J ends, which lost 10 bases and 7 bases, there was a span of 20 bases. CDR1 and CDR2 from the germline V gene are ENHRY and SYGVKD. The CDR3 DNA is TGTGCCAAAACTAGGAGGGGGGGAGGAAATGAGCAGTTCTTC. Translating it yields CAKTRRGGGNEQFF.

The gene calls are TRBV4-3 and TRBJ2-7; 14 nucleotides align to TRBD2. This CDR3 is built from 19 residues. J was trimmed by 3 bases and V by 3 bases; bases with no gene match: 13. Germline assignment: CDR1 LGHNA and CDR2 YSLEER. This chain's CDR3 is CASSHVAGLAGEGGYEQYF. CDR3 coding DNA: TGCGCCAGCAGCCACGTGGCGGGACTAGCGGGAGAAGGGGGCTACGAGCAGTACTTC.

The chain employs TRBV7-2 and TRBJ2-5; TRBD2 matches 8 bases. Unmatched junction bases numbered 15, after V lost 1 base and J lost 5 bases. This CDR3 is built from 18 residues. The V gene's germline CDR1 is SGHTA and CDR2 FQGNSA. The CDR3 nucleotides are TGTGCCAGCAGCTTAGTGCTAGTCGCGAGCGGGAGTTATGAGACCCAGTACTTC. Translating gives CASSLVLVASGSYETQYF. Using reference TRBV7-2 and TRBJ2-5 for the parts outside the CDR3, the full variable domain is GAGVSQSPSNKVTEKGKDVELRCDPISGHTALYWYRQSLGQGLEFLIYFQGNSAPDKSGLPSDRFSAERTGGSVSTLTIQRTQQEDSAVYLCASSLVLVASGSYETQYFGPGTRLLVL.

This rearrangement joins TRBV21-1 to TRBJ2-7; TRBD1 is the table's D call, not checked against the DNA. TRBV21-1 is a pseudogene. The CDR3 has 13 amino acids. CDR3 region: CASSTGVSYEQYF. CDR3 bases: TGTGCCAGCAGCACAGGGGTCTCCTACGAGCAGTACTTC.

CDR3 residues: CASSSTTSTGCDTDTQYF. In DNA, the CDR3 is TGTGCCAGCAGTTCGACAACATCGACAGGGTGTGACACAGATACGCAGTATTTT. The rearrangement uses TRBV28 and TRBJ2-3; 7 bases line up with TRBD1. Unmatched junction bases numbered 15, after V lost 4 bases and J lost 2 bases. Germline CDR1 MDHEN, CDR2 SYDVKM. The CDR3 loop spans 18 amino acids.

The gene calls are TRBV12-5 and TRBJ2-7, with D perhaps matching TRBD2 (5 bases). This CDR3 spans 14 amino acids. V shed 0 bases and J shed 6 bases, with 12 bases lying between them. Looked up from germline, CDR1 is LGHNT and CDR2 is FRNRAP. The chain's CDR3 is CASGLVATRGEQYF. The CDR3 DNA reads TGTGCTAGTGGTTTGGTAGCCACTCGGGGCGAGCAGTACTTC.

This chain's CDR3 is CASSPRDSGEKLFF. For the CDR3, the DNA is TGTGCCAGCAGTCCCCGGGACAGCGGTGAAAAACTGTTTTTT. The chain couples TRBV6-6 to TRBJ1-4, with TRBD1 matching 7 bases. The CDR3 sequence is 14 residues long. V lost 5 bases, J lost 7 bases, and 7 bases stayed unmatched. Germline loops: CDR1 MNHNY, CDR2 SVGAGI (reference sequence).

The chain employs TRBV30 and TRBJ2-5; 8 bases agree with TRBD2. V lost 0 bases, J lost 1 base, and 7 bases stayed unmatched. The CDR3 loop spans 16 amino acids. Per germline, CDR1 GTSNPN and CDR2 SVGIG (reference sequence). In DNA form, the CDR3 reads TGTGCCTGGAGTGTACATAGCGGGGCGGGCCAAGAGACCCAGTACTTC. Its translation is CAWSVHSGAGQETQYF.

This clone was detected a few times. The V and J genes are TRBV7-2 and TRBJ1-1; 8 bases are a match to TRBD1. Per germline, CDR1 SGHTA and CDR2 FQGNSA. Trimming took 5 bases from V and 3 from J; bases not matched to a gene: 8. The CDR3 totals 15 residues. CDR3 coding DNA: TGTGCCAGCAGCGCACAAGGACAGGGAGACACTGAAGCTTTCTTT. Protein: CASSAQGQGDTEAFF.

The V and J genes are TRBV29-1 and TRBJ2-1, with 10 bases lining up with TRBD2. V gave up 3 bases and J gave up 3 bases; unmatched junction bases: 8. Germline lookup yields CDR1 SQVTM and CDR2 ANQGSEA. The CDR3 is 16 amino acids. CDR3 bases: TGCAGCGTTGAGGGGGGGGCTAGCGGGAGCTACAATGAGCAGTTCTTC. Its translation is CSVEGGASGSYNEQFF.

The genes are TRBV4-3 and TRBJ2-7; D is ambiguous. The germline V gene has CDR1 LGHNA and CDR2 YSLEER. The CDR3 is 18 amino acids. Trimming shortened V by 0 bases and J by 4 bases, and 22 bases separated the two germline ends. As DNA, the CDR3 is TGCGCCAGCAGCCAAGATACCCCGTCGAGAGGCCGGTCTTACGAGCAGTACTTC. Its translation is CASSQDTPSRGRSYEQYF.

V gene TRBV18 combines with J gene TRBJ2-4; 7 bases agree with TRBD2. CDR3 length equals 16 residues. Trimming removed 3 bases from V and 1 base from J; junction bases left unmatched: 6. Germline V gene sequence: CDR1 KGHSH, CDR2 LQKENI. DNA for the CDR3: TGTGCCAGCTCACCTGAGCGGGATGGGGCCAAAAACATTCAGTACTTC. The encoded protein is CASSPERDGAKNIQYF.